This note documents a single T cell receptor (beta chain) sequence. Its antigen is unknown. The CDR3 sequence is 16 residues long. V was pared by 6 bases and J by 2 bases, with 10 bases of the junction left unmatched. CDR1 is LNHDA, CDR2 SQIVND, per germline (reference sequence). The record originates from a study of shared clonotypes between healthy human individuals. The overall study: For every donor, three CD4 naive, three CD4 memory, two CD8 naive and one CD8 memory plates were used.

The assay was carried out at the deep level. Here immunoSEQ multiplex PCR was the method, and the copy in TCRdb shows in-frame clones only, minus some. The sample contains approximately 2,300,000 clones, about nine tenths of which appear only once. Study conclusions and caveats: The sharing of 4% to 5.5% of naive CD4 clonotypes was seen across a handful of donors.

The chain joins TRBV19 to TRBJ2-7; 10 nucleotides agree with TRBD2. The source is a young man in good health. Some clones in this sample may be carry-over from other donors' samples. Sequenced input: naive CD4+ T cells from PBMCs. The subset denotes: CD45RA+ positively selected. The CDR3: CASSTPSAGGPYEQYF. CDR3 bases: TGTGCCAGTAGCACTCCATCAGCGGGAGGGCCCTACGAGCAGTACTTC.